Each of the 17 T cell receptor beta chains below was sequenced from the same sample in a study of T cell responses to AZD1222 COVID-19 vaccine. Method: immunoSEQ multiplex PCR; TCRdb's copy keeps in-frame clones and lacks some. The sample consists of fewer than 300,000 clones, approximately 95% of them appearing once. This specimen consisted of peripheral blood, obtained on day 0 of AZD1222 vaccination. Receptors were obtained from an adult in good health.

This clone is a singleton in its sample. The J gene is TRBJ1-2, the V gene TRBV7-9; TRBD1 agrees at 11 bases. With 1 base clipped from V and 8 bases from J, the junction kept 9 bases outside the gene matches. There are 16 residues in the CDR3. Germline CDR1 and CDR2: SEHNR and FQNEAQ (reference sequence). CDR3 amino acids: CASSLERSGTGGGYTF. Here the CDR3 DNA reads TGTGCCAGCAGCTTAGAGAGGTCCGGGACAGGGGGAGGCTACACCTTC.

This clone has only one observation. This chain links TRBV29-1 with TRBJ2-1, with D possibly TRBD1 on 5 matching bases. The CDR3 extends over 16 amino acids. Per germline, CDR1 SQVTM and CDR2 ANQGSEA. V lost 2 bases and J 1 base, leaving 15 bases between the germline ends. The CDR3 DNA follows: TGCAGCGTTGAAAGGCAGGGCGTTGGGTCCTACAATGAGCAGTTCTTC. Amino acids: CSVERQGVGSYNEQFF.

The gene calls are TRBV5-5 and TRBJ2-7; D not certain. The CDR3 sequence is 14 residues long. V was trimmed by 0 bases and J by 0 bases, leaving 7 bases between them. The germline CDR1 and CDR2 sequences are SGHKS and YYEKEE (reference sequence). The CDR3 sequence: CASSLGDGSYEQYF. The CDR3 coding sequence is TGTGCCAGCAGCTTGGGAGACGGCTCCTACGAGCAGTACTTC.

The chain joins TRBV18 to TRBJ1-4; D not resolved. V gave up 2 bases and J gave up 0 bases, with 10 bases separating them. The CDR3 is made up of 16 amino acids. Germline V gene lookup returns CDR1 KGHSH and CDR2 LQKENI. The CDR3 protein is CASSPMGLATNEKLFF. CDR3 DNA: TGTGCCAGCTCACCAATGGGCCTTGCAACTAATGAAAAACTGTTTTTT. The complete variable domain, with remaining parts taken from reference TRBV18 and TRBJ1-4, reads NAGVMQNPRHLVRRRGQEARLRCSPMKGHSHVYWYRQLPEEGLKFMVYLQKENIIDESGMPKERFSAEFPKEGPSILRIQQVVRGDSAAYFCASSPMGLATNEKLFFGSGTQLSVL.

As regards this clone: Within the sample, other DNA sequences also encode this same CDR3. CDR3 protein: CASSLGSGGYEQYF. The CDR3 DNA sequence: TGCGCCAGCAGCTTGGGTAGCGGGGGTTACGAGCAGTACTTC. This chain links TRBV5-1 with TRBJ2-7; 9 bases agree with TRBD2. CDR1 is SGHRS and CDR2 is YFSETQ in the germline V gene. This CDR3 region has 14 residues. J was trimmed by 4 bases and V by 0 bases; bases with no gene match: 2.

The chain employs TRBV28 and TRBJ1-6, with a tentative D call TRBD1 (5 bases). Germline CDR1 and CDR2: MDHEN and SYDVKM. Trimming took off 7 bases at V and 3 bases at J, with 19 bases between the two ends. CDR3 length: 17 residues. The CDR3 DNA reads TGTGCCAGCATTAATCGTGGGGGGGATGACTATAATTCACCCCTCCACTTT. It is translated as CASINRGGDDYNSPLHF.

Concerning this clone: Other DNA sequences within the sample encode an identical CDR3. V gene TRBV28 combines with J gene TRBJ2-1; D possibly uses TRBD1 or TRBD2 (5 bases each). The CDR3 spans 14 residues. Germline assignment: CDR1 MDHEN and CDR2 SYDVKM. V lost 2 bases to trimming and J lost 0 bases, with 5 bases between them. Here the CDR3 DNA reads TGTGCCAGCAGTTTAGGGGGCTCCTACAATGAGCAGTTCTTC. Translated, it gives CASSLGGSYNEQFF. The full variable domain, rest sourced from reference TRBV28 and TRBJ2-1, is DVKVTQSSRYLVKRTGEKVFLECVQDMDHENMFWYRQDPGLGLRLIYFSYDVKMKEKGDIPEGYSVSREKKERFSLILESASTNQTSMYLCASSLGGSYNEQFFGPGTRLTVL.

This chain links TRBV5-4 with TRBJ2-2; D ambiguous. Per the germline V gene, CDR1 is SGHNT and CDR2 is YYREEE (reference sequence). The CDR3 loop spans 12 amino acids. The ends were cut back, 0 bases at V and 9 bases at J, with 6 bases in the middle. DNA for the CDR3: TGTGCCAGCAGCTTGGAAGGGCGGGAGCTGTTTTTT. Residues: CASSLEGRELFF.

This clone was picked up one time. This chain's CDR3 is CASSQQQGTYTEAFF. CDR3 sequence (DNA): TGTGCCAGCAGCCAACAACAGGGTACGTACACTGAAGCTTTCTTT. This chain connects TRBV5-5 to TRBJ1-1; a possible D gene is TRBD1 (6 bases). Germline V CDR1 and CDR2: SGHKS, YYEKEE (reference sequence). The CDR3 extends over 15 amino acids. Trimming pared 4 bases from V and 3 bases from J, leaving 16 bases between.

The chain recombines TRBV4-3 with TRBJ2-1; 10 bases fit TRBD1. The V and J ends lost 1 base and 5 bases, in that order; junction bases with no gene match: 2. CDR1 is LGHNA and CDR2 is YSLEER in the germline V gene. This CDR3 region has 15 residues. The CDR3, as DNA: TGCGCCAGCAGCCAAGGGACAGGGGGGGACAATGAGCAGTTCTTC. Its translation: CASSQGTGGDNEQFF.

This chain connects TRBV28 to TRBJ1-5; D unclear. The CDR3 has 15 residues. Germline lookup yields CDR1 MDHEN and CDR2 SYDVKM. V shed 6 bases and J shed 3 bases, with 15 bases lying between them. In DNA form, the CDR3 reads TGTGCCAGCAGCCCTCCGGCCCTGCCCAATCAGCCCCAGCATTTT. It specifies CASSPPALPNQPQHF.

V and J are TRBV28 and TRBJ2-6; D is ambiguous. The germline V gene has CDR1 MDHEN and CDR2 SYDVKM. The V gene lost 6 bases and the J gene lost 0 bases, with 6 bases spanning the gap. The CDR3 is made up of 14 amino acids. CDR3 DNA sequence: TGTGCCAGCAGCACGGACTCTGGGGCCAACGTCCTGACTTTC. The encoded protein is CASSTDSGANVLTF. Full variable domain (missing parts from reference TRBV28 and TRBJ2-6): DVKVTQSSRYLVKRTGEKVFLECVQDMDHENMFWYRQDPGLGLRLIYFSYDVKMKEKGDIPEGYSVSREKKERFSLILESASTNQTSMYLCASSTDSGANVLTFGAGSRLTVL.

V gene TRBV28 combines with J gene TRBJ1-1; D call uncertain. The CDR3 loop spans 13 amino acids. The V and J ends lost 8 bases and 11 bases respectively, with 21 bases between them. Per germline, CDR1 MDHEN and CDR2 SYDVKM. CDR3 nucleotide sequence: TGTGCCAGCTCGTCGGGCTCCGGAGGTATGGCTTTCTTT. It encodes CASSSGSGGMAFF.

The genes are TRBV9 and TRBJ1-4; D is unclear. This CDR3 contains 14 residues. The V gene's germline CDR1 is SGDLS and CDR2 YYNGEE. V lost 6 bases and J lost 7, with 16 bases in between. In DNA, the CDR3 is TGTGCCAGCACCAGGACGTCCCGTGGTGAAAAACTGTTTTTT. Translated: CASTRTSRGEKLFF.

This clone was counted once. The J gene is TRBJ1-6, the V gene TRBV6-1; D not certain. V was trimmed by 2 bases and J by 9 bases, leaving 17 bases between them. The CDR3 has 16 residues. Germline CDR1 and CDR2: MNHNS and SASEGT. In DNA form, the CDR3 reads TGTGCCAGCAGTGAATATCCGGGCCCGGTCGGTTCACCCCTCCACTTT. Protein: CASSEYPGPVGSPLHF.

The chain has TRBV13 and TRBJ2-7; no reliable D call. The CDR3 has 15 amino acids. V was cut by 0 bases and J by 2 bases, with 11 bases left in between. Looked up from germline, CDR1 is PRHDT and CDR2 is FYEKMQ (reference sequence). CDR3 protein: CASSLGGSLTYEQYF. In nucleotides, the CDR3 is TGTGCCAGCAGCTTAGGCGGCAGCTTAACCTACGAGCAGTACTTC.

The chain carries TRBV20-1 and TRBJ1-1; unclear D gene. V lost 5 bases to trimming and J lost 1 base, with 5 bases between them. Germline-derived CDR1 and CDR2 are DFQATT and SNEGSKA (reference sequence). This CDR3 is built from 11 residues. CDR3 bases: TGCAGTGCTTGGGGGAACACTGAAGCTTTCTTT. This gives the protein CSAWGNTEAFF.